These 11 T cell receptor beta chains were sequenced from one sample in a study of shared clonotypes between healthy human individuals. Assay: immunoSEQ multiplex PCR; the TCRdb copy retains only in-frame clones and omits some. The data contain hundreds of thousands of clones, around 87% of them seen just once; the ten biggest clones take up around 15%. The sample taken for sequencing was memory CD8+ T cells sorted from blood. As to subset: CD45RO+ cells pooled with CCR7-negative TemRA cells. Every receptor here comes from a man in his late teens or twenties in good health.

The chain is built from TRBV6-6 and TRBJ2-1, with 12 bases matching TRBD2. Germline CDR1 MNHNY, CDR2 SVGAGI (reference sequence). The CDR3 covers 15 residues. Trimming cost V 7 bases and J 7 bases; bases outside gene matches: 8. CDR3 amino acids: CASTLLAGGGNEQFF. The CDR3 DNA follows: TGTGCCAGCACCCTACTAGCGGGAGGTGGTAATGAGCAGTTCTTC.

The genes are TRBV5-6 and TRBJ1-5; tentative D call: TRBD1 (5 bases). Trimming removed 4 bases from V and 4 bases from J, with 12 bases in between. This CDR3 is 14 amino acids long. CDR1 is SGHDT and CDR2 is YYEEEE in the germline V gene. CDR3 nucleotide sequence: TGTGCCAGCAGCCTCCGGGACGGAAATCAGCCCCAGCATTTT. Protein product: CASSLRDGNQPQHF.

The V call is TRBV7-2, the J call TRBJ2-4; 10 bases fit TRBD2. The germline gives CDR1 SGHTA, CDR2 FQGNSA. The CDR3 is made up of 17 amino acids. Unmatched junction bases numbered 7, after V lost 5 bases and J lost 0 bases. The CDR3 protein is CASSGRGLARAKNIQYF. CDR3 bases: TGTGCCAGCAGCGGACGGGGACTAGCGAGAGCCAAAAACATTCAGTACTTC.

The genes are TRBV15 and TRBJ2-4, with D tentatively TRBD2 (6 bases). The germline V gene has CDR1 LNHNV and CDR2 YYDKDF (reference sequence). The V end lost 9 bases, the J end lost 1 base, and 22 bases lay between the germline ends. This CDR3 is built from 17 residues. The chain's CDR3 is CATAGIRVRSAKNIQYF. The CDR3 DNA sequence: TGTGCCACGGCGGGGATCAGGGTGAGGTCCGCCAAAAACATTCAGTACTTC.

The chain recombines TRBV6-1 with TRBJ1-3, with D tentatively TRBD1 (5 bases). Trimming left V 3 bases short and J 2 bases short, with 11 bases between. Germline V gives CDR1 MNHNS, CDR2 SASEGT. The CDR3 spans 15 residues. The CDR3 reads CASSDGAGPGNTIYF. The CDR3, as DNA: TGTGCCAGCAGTGATGGGGCAGGGCCTGGAAACACCATATATTTT.

This clone is a singleton in its sample. This chain joins TRBV7-9 and TRBJ2-7; 9 bases agree with TRBD1. This CDR3 region has 15 residues. In germline, CDR1 is SEHNR, CDR2 FQNEAQ (reference sequence). The V gene end was trimmed by 5 bases and the J gene end by 2 bases; junction bases not matched to a gene: 7. This CDR3 reads CASSTSGQGPYEQYF. Here the CDR3 DNA reads TGTGCCAGCAGCACCTCGGGACAGGGACCCTACGAGCAGTACTTC.

The chain is built from TRBV6-5 and TRBJ2-3; D is tentatively TRBD1 or TRBD2 (6 bases each). This CDR3 contains 15 residues. V was pared by 6 bases and J by 1 base, with 14 bases between. CDR1 and CDR2 (germline): MNHEY, SVGAGI. This chain's CDR3 is CASSFEGGGTDTQYF. The DNA for the CDR3 is TGTGCCAGCAGCTTCGAGGGGGGAGGCACAGATACGCAGTATTTT.

This clone has only a few counts. The V and J genes are TRBV27 and TRBJ2-5; D is uncertain. The CDR3 contains 16 residues. The ends were cut back, 5 bases at V and 2 bases at J, with 18 bases in the middle. Germline-derived CDR1 and CDR2 are MNHEY and SMNVEV (reference sequence). Here the CDR3 DNA reads TGTGCCAGCAGTCCCTTTGTTGGCAGTACGCAAGAGACCCAGTACTTC. It is translated as CASSPFVGSTQETQYF.

The V gene is TRBV27, the J gene TRBJ2-7, with 8 nucleotides matching TRBD2. After removal of 8 bases from V and 4 bases from J, the junction contained 7 bases not matched to a gene. The CDR3 consists of 13 residues. Germline-derived CDR1 and CDR2 are MNHEY and SMNVEV (reference sequence). As DNA, the CDR3 is TGTGCCAGCGGACGGGGGGGCTATTACGAGCAGTACTTC. Translated: CASGRGGYYEQYF.

The chain carries TRBV11-2 and TRBJ2-5; the D is unclear. V lost 0 bases and J 1 base, leaving 12 bases between the germline ends. This CDR3 contains 16 residues. From germline, CDR1 is SGHAT and CDR2 FQNNGV. The CDR3 DNA is TGTGCCAGCAGCTTAGAAAGAGTTTTCGGCCAAGAGACCCAGTACTTC. Translating gives CASSLERVFGQETQYF.

This sequence joins TRBV7-9 and TRBJ2-2; TRBD2 matches at 7 bases. In germline, CDR1 is SEHNR, CDR2 FQNEAQ (reference sequence). This CDR3 is built from 14 residues. V shed 4 bases and J 6 bases; nucleotides not matched to a gene: 5. Here the CDR3 reads CASSSSAGPGELFF. The CDR3, as DNA: TGTGCCAGCAGCTCCTCAGCGGGGCCCGGGGAGCTGTTTTTT.